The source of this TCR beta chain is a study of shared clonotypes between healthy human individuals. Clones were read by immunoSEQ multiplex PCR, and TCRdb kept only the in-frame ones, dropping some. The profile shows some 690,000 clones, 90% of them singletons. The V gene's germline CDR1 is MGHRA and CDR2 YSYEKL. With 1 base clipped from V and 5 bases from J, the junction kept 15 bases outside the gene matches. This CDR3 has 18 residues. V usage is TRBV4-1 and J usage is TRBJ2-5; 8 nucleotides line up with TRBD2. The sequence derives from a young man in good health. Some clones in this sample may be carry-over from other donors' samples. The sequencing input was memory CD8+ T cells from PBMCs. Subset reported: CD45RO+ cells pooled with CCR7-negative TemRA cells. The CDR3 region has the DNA TGCGCCAGCAGCCAAGGAGTCATTACGGGACTAGATTGGGAGACCCAGTACTTC. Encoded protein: CASSQGVITGLDWETQYF.